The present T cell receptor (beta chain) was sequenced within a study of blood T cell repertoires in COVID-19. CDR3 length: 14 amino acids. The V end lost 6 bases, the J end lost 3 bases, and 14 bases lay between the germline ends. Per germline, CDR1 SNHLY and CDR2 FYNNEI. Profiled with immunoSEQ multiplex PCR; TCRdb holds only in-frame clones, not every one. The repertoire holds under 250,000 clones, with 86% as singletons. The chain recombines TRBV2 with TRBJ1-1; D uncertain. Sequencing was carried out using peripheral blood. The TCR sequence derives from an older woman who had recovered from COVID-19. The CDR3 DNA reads TGTGCCAGCAGGGTATCTTTTCCAGACACTGAAGCTTTCTTT. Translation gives CASRVSFPDTEAFF.